This entry lists 27 T cell receptor beta chains sequenced from one sample in a study of metastatic and nonmetastatic thyroid tumors. Each patient came to thyroid surgery without any prior treatment (of any kind). With MiXCR, TCRdb reprocessed the PCR reads. The repertoire holds about 24,000 clones, with around an eighth as singletons. The sequenced material came from blood. Receptors were obtained from a female donor with papillary thyroid cancer or a benign thyroid nodule (not recorded which). Some clones in this sample may be carry-over from other donors' samples.

This clone was seen at least ten times. This sequence joins TRBV18 and TRBJ2-1; either TRBD1 or TRBD2 may fit D (6 bases each). Between the trimmed V and J ends, which lost 1 base and 5 bases, there was a span of 18 bases. This CDR3 comprises 17 residues. Germline values: CDR1 KGHSH, CDR2 LQKENI. The CDR3 DNA is TGTGCCAGCTCACCACGCGGGGCAGGGGTGGAGAACAATGAGCAGTTCTTC. This codes for CASSPRGAGVENNEQFF. Variable domain in full (rest from reference TRBV18 and TRBJ2-1): NAGVMQNPRHLVRRRGQEARLRCSPMKGHSHVYWYRQLPEEGLKFMVYLQKENIIDESGMPKERFSAEFPKEGPSILRIQQVVRGDSAAYFCASSPRGAGVENNEQFFGPGTRLTVL.

This clone has a count of ten or more. V and J are TRBV20-1 and TRBJ2-3, with a weak D call TRBD2 (5 bases). The CDR3 totals 14 residues. Germline CDR1 is DFQATT and CDR2 is SNEGSKA (reference sequence). Trimming took off 6 bases at V and 0 bases at J, with 13 bases between the two ends. CDR3 DNA: TGCAGTGCCCGGAGGCCGACTAGCACAGATACGCAGTATTTT. It translates to CSARRPTSTDTQYF.

This clone is classed as medium-sized. The same CDR3 arises from other DNA sequences in this sample as well. The chain combines TRBV4-1 with TRBJ1-3; D remains ambiguous. Germline CDR1 MGHRA, CDR2 YSYEKL. V dropped 2 bases and J dropped 4 bases, with 6 bases sitting between them. This CDR3 spans 13 amino acids. The CDR3 nucleotides read TGCGCCAGCAGCCAAACCCGGGGAAACACCATATATTTT. It translates to CASSQTRGNTIYF.

This clone appeared many times. The chain uses TRBV3-1 and TRBJ2-5, with 7 bases aligning to TRBD1. The junction had 6 bases not matched to a gene; V was cut back by 2 bases and J by 3 bases. This CDR3 is 15 amino acids long. Germline V gene data show CDR1 as LGHDT and CDR2 as YNNKEL (reference sequence). The CDR3 is CASSQRGQFKETQYF. The CDR3 bases are TGTGCCAGCAGCCAAAGGGGACAGTTTAAAGAGACCCAGTACTTC.

This clone was recorded many times. This chain joins TRBV20-1 and TRBJ1-5; no reliable D call. CDR3 length: 15 amino acids. The germline V gene encodes CDR1 DFQATT and CDR2 SNEGSKA (reference sequence). V dropped 0 bases and J dropped 5 bases, with 14 bases sitting between them. In DNA, the CDR3 is TGCAGTGCTAGAGAAGGAAGTAAGGGCGATCAGCCCCAGCATTTT. Translated: CSAREGSKGDQPQHF.

Ten or more counts support this clone. V is TRBV5-4 and J is TRBJ2-7; 7 nucleotides line up with TRBD2. This CDR3 comprises 15 residues. Trimming cost V 2 bases and J 2 bases; bases outside gene matches: 7. Germline V gives CDR1 SGHNT, CDR2 YYREEE (reference sequence). CDR3 sequence reads: CASSLTGGRTYEQYF. The CDR3 coding sequence is TGTGCCAGCAGCTTAACGGGAGGAAGGACCTACGAGCAGTACTTC.

This clone has a count of ten or more. J is TRBJ2-3 and V is TRBV20-1; 8 nucleotides line up with TRBD2. Germline assignment: CDR1 DFQATT and CDR2 SNEGSKA (reference sequence). V shed 7 bases, J shed 3 bases, and the junction held 3 bases outside the gene matches. CDR3 length equals 12 residues. The CDR3 DNA reads TGCAGTGGGCGGGAGGTTACAGATACGCAGTATTTT. Its protein product is CSGREVTDTQYF.

The rearrangement links TRBV7-3 to TRBJ1-1, with D unresolved. CDR1 and CDR2 (germline): SGHTA, FQGTGA. V shed 5 bases and J shed 2 bases, with 12 bases lying between them. The CDR3 sequence is 14 residues long. In DNA, the CDR3 is TGTGCCAGCAGCCCTTTCGGACGAAACACTGAAGCTTTCTTT. It specifies CASSPFGRNTEAFF.

This rearrangement joins TRBV28 to TRBJ1-2; the match to TRBD1 covers 7 bases. The CDR3 is made up of 15 amino acids. Germline V gives CDR1 MDHEN, CDR2 SYDVKM. V shed 4 bases, J shed 6 bases, and the junction held 11 bases outside the gene matches. The CDR3 bases are TGTGCCAGCAGTTCCCCGACAGGGAGCAGGAATGGCTACACCTTC. Its translation: CASSSPTGSRNGYTF.

This clone has at least ten counts. This sequence joins TRBV9 and TRBJ2-1, with 15 bases identical to TRBD2. Germline CDR1 and CDR2: SGDLS and YYNGEE. The CDR3 runs to 19 residues. Trimming at V came to 3 bases and at J to 5 bases, leaving 12 bases not matched to a gene. The CDR3 spells CASSDGLAGGPPRHNEQFF. CDR3 DNA: TGTGCCAGCAGCGACGGACTAGCGGGAGGGCCCCCCCGCCACAATGAGCAGTTCTTC.

This clone is termed medium-sized. The rearrangement links TRBV28 to TRBJ1-6; tentatively, D is TRBD1 (5 bases). This CDR3 spans 15 amino acids. Trimming stripped 4 bases from V and 8 bases from J, with 15 bases between. Germline V gene lookup returns CDR1 MDHEN and CDR2 SYDVKM. The CDR3: CASSSSGEGHSPLHF. DNA of the CDR3: TGTGCCAGCAGTTCCAGTGGGGAGGGGCATTCACCCCTCCACTTT.

This clone has a count of ten or more. The V and J genes are TRBV28 and TRBJ2-1, with 9 bases aligning to TRBD2. The ends lost 6 bases at V and 13 bases at J; junction bases unmatched: 16. The CDR3 has 15 residues. Per germline, CDR1 MDHEN and CDR2 SYDVKM. CDR3: CASSLSDDDSGRQFF. CDR3 in DNA: TGTGCCAGCAGCCTATCAGACGACGATAGCGGGAGACAGTTCTTC.

V and J are TRBV25-1 and TRBJ2-7, with 7 positions matching TRBD1. Germline CDR1 is MGHDK and CDR2 is SYGVNS. The V and J ends lost 6 bases and 5 bases, in that order; junction bases with no gene match: 22. This CDR3 region has 18 residues. The CDR3 spells CASSSPSSVGTEAHEQYF. DNA for the CDR3: TGTGCCAGCAGCTCACCCAGCAGCGTCGGGACAGAGGCCCACGAGCAGTACTTC.

In this sample, this clone turned up many times. This rearrangement joins TRBV4-1 to TRBJ2-1; 9 bases agree with TRBD1. CDR1 and CDR2 (germline): MGHRA, YSYEKL. There are 17 residues in the CDR3. Losses at the gene ends were 4 bases for V and 8 bases for J; bases not matched to a gene: 15. CDR3 nucleotide sequence: TGCGCCAGCAGCCTACAACTCCTCATAACAGGGGGCGATGAGCAGTTCTTC. Translating gives CASSLQLLITGGDEQFF.

The V call is TRBV20-1, the J call TRBJ2-1; the match to TRBD2 covers 8 bases. V shed 0 bases and J 11 bases; nucleotides not matched to a gene: 6. Germline CDR1 and CDR2: DFQATT and SNEGSKA (reference sequence). The CDR3 is made up of 13 amino acids. The DNA of the CDR3 is TGCAGTGCTAGAGATGGGACTAGTCCTAAGCAGTTCTTC. Its translation is CSARDGTSPKQFF.

This clone occurred many times. V usage is TRBV7-2 and J usage is TRBJ1-5; a weak D match, TRBD1 (5 bases). CDR3 length equals 13 residues. Germline CDR1 is SGHTA and CDR2 is FQGNSA. Trimming took 5 bases from V and 7 from J, leaving 12 bases between them. CDR3 DNA: TGTGCCAGCAGCACACAGGTACACCAGCCCCAGCATTTT. This codes for CASSTQVHQPQHF.

At least ten counts were recorded for this clone. This chain uses TRBV28 with TRBJ2-3, with 8 bases aligning to TRBD2. Germline V gene lookup returns CDR1 MDHEN and CDR2 SYDVKM. V shed 6 bases, J shed 6 bases, and the junction held 8 bases outside the gene matches. The CDR3 spans 14 residues. CDR3 amino acids: CASRSGLAADTQYF. In DNA form, the CDR3 reads TGTGCCAGCAGATCCGGACTAGCCGCGGATACGCAGTATTTT.

This clone came up many times. The chain carries TRBV5-1 and TRBJ1-6, with D tentatively TRBD1 (5 bases). CDR3 length: 16 amino acids. Germline lookup yields CDR1 SGHRS and CDR2 YFSETQ. Trimming stripped 0 bases from V and 6 bases from J, with 13 bases between. CDR3 in amino acids: CASSLVGSQGNSPLHF. The DNA of the CDR3 is TGCGCCAGCAGCTTGGTTGGCAGCCAGGGTAATTCACCCCTCCACTTT. The whole variable domain, filled in from reference TRBV5-1 and TRBJ1-6, reads KAGVTQTPRYLIKTRGQQVTLSCSPISGHRSVSWYQQTPGQGLQFLFEYFSETQRNKGNFPGRFSGRQFSNSRSEMNVSTLELGDSALYLCASSLVGSQGNSPLHFGNGTRLTVT.

This clone was counted ten times or more. V and J are TRBV28 and TRBJ2-4, with D tentatively TRBD1 (7 bases). Germline assignment: CDR1 MDHEN and CDR2 SYDVKM. The CDR3 runs 18 residues. Trimming shortened V by 5 bases and J by 0 bases, and 20 bases separated the two germline ends. CDR3 nucleotides: TGTGCCAGCAGTCCTAGGGGGCGTGGGGGACTAGCCAAAAACATTCAGTACTTC. As protein: CASSPRGRGGLAKNIQYF.

At least ten counts were recorded for this clone. V usage is TRBV4-1 and J usage is TRBJ2-7, with a weak D call TRBD1 (6 bases). The CDR3 sequence is 17 residues long. Germline V gene data show CDR1 as MGHRA and CDR2 as YSYEKL. The V and J ends lost 0 bases and 3 bases respectively, with 18 bases between them. The CDR3 region is CASSQDPTGTTHYEQYF. The CDR3 nucleotides read TGCGCCAGCAGCCAAGATCCAACAGGGACCACCCACTACGAGCAGTACTTC.

This clone has ten or more counts. The V and J genes are TRBV5-1 and TRBJ2-7, with 13 bases matching TRBD2. Germline trimming cut 2 bases from V and 4 bases from J; bases unmatched to any gene: 3. Germline V lookup: CDR1 SGHRS, CDR2 YFSETQ. The CDR3 is 15 residues long. CDR3 amino acids: CASSFRLAGGYEQYF. The CDR3 nucleotides read TGCGCCAGCAGCTTTCGACTAGCGGGAGGATACGAGCAGTACTTC.

This CDR3 reads CASSYRGEAPLHF. CDR3 coding DNA: TGTGCCAGCAGTTACAGGGGCGAAGCACCCCTCCACTTT. The chain has TRBV6-6 and TRBJ1-6; TRBD1 is a possible D gene (5 bases). Germline lookup yields CDR1 MNHNY and CDR2 SVGAGI (reference sequence). The CDR3 is 13 residues long. V gave up 2 bases and J gave up 11 bases, with 10 bases separating them.

This clone was detected ten times or more. The chain couples TRBV6-1 to TRBJ1-2; 7 nucleotides line up with TRBD1. V gave up 5 bases and J gave up 6 bases; unmatched junction bases: 9. Germline assignment: CDR1 MNHNS and CDR2 SASEGT. The CDR3 consists of 14 residues. DNA of the CDR3: TGTGCCAGCAGTTTCCAGGGGGGGAAGGATGGCTACACCTTC. This gives the protein CASSFQGGKDGYTF.

As DNA, the CDR3 is TGTGCCAGCAGTTCCCTCGGGCCGATCCTCTCGTTGGGGGCCAACGTCCTGACTTTC. It yields the protein CASSSLGPILSLGANVLTF. The chain uses TRBV11-2 and TRBJ2-6, with D unclear. The CDR3 covers 19 residues. Trimming took 6 bases from V and 4 from J, leaving 25 bases between them. CDR1 and CDR2 from the germline V gene are SGHAT and FQNNGV.

The gene calls are TRBV4-1 and TRBJ2-2; 11 bases align to TRBD2. Germline CDR1 and CDR2: MGHRA and YSYEKL. The CDR3 contains 16 residues. J lost 7 bases, V lost 1 base, and 5 bases had no gene match. The CDR3 DNA sequence: TGCGCCAGCAGCCAAGTACTAGCGGGAGTGGACGGGGAGCTGTTTTTT. Translating gives CASSQVLAGVDGELFF.

This chain uses TRBV6-5 with TRBJ1-2; TRBD1 might be the D (6 bases). The CDR3 is 13 amino acids. The germline gives CDR1 MNHEY, CDR2 SVGAGI. Trimming removed 2 bases from V and 2 bases from J, with 6 bases in between. Written as DNA, the CDR3 is TGTGCCAGCAGTTACGACAGGAACTATGGCTACACCTTC. It translates to CASSYDRNYGYTF.

This clone was found many times. The J gene is TRBJ2-1, the V gene TRBV4-1; a weak D match, TRBD2 (5 bases). This CDR3 has 13 amino acids. V was cut by 0 bases and J by 10 bases, with 10 bases left in between. Germline V gene lookup returns CDR1 MGHRA and CDR2 YSYEKL. CDR3 protein: CASSQERLAEQFF. Written as DNA, the CDR3 is TGCGCCAGCAGCCAAGAGCGATTAGCGGAGCAGTTCTTC.